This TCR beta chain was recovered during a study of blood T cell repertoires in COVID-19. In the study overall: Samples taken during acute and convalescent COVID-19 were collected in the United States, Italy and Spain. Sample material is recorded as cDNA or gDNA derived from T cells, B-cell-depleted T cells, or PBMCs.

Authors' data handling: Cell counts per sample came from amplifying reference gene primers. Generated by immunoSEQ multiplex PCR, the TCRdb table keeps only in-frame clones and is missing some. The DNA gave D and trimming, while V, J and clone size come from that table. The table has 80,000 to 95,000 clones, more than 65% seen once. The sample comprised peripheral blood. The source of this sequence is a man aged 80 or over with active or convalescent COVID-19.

This CDR3 reads CATSPSGGRPLHF. In DNA, the CDR3 is TGTGCCACCAGTCCCTCGGGGGGTCGGCCCCTCCACTTT. V is TRBV24-1 and J is TRBJ1-6; D might be TRBD1 (5 bases). The V and J ends lost 6 bases and 13 bases respectively, with 15 bases between them. The CDR3 consists of 13 residues. Germline loops: CDR1 KGHDR, CDR2 SFDVKD.